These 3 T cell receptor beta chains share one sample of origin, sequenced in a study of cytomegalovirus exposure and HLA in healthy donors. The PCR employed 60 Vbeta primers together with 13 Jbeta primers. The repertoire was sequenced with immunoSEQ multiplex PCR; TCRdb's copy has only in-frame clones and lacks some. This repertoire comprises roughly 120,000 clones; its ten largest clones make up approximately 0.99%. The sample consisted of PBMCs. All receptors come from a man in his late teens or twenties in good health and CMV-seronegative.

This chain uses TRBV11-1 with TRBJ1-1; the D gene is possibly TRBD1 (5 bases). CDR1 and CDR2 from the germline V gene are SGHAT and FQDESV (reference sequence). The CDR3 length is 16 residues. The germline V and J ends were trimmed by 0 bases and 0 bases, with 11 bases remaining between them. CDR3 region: CASSLAGTNLNTEAFF. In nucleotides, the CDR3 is TGTGCCAGCAGCTTAGCGGGGACTAATTTGAACACTGAAGCTTTCTTT.

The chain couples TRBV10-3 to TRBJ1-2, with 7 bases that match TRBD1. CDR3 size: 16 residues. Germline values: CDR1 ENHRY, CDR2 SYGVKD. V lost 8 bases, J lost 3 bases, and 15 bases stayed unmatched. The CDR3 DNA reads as TGTGCCATCCGGGCGATTGGACAGGTTCCGGACTATGGCTACACCTTC. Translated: CAIRAIGQVPDYGYTF.

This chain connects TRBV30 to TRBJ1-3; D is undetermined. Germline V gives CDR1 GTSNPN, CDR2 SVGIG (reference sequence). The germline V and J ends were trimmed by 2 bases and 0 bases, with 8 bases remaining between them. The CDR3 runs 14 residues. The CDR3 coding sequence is TGTGCCTGGAGTTTAATAGCCTCTGGAAACACCATATATTTT. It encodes CAWSLIASGNTIYF.